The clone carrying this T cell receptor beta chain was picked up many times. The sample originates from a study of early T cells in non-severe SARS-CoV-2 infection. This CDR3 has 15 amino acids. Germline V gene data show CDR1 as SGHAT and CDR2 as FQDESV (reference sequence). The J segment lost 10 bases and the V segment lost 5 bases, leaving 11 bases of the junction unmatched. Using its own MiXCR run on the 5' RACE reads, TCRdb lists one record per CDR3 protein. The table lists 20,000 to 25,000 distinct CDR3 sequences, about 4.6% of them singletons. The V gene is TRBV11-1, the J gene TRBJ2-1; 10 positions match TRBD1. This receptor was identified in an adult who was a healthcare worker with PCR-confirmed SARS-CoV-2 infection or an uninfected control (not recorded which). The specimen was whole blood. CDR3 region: CASSPGGSGQGEQFF. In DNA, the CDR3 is TGTGCCAGCAGCCCAGGCGGATCGGGACAGGGGGAGCAGTTCTTC.